Below are 32 T cell receptor beta chains sequenced from a single sample in a study of preoperative IRX-2 immunotherapy in early breast cancer. Using immunoSEQ multiplex PCR, the repertoire was profiled, and TCRdb retains in-frame clones only, with some absent. The table includes 40,000 to 50,000 clones, roughly 77% detected once. Treatment in this sample: preoperative locoregional IRX-2 cytokine immunotherapy. Sample: tumor tissue, taken after IRX-2 immunotherapy. All receptors derive from a human donor with breast cancer.

The table lists this clone with a count of one. In DNA form, the CDR3 reads TGTGCTAGTGGTTTTAAGGGGGTCAATCAGCCCCAGCATTTT. It encodes CASGFKGVNQPQHF. This chain joins TRBV12-5 and TRBJ1-5, with a weak D call TRBD1 (6 bases). Germline CDR1 and CDR2: LGHNT and FRNRAP. Trimming took 3 bases from V and 3 from J, leaving 9 bases between them. The CDR3 length is 14 residues.

V gene TRBV7-7 combines with J gene TRBJ1-1; D is perhaps TRBD1 (5 bases). This CDR3 region has 15 residues. V lost 8 bases, J lost 0 bases, and 16 bases lay in between. The germline gives CDR1 SSHAT, CDR2 FNYEAQ (reference sequence). The CDR3 loop reads CASPGGRYMNTEAFF. CDR3 bases: TGTGCCAGCCCTGGGGGGAGATACATGAACACTGAAGCTTTCTTT.

J is TRBJ2-5 and V is TRBV29-1, with 8 bases identical to TRBD1. The CDR3 is made up of 15 amino acids. V lost 4 bases and J lost 1; bases outside the gene matches: 8. Looked up from germline, CDR1 is SQVTM and CDR2 is ANQGSEA. The CDR3 is CSVGQGTVRQETQYF. The CDR3 DNA reads TGCAGCGTTGGACAGGGGACAGTCCGCCAAGAGACCCAGTACTTC.

This clone was observed a few times. The chain couples TRBV11-3 to TRBJ1-1, with D maybe TRBD1 (5 bases). Trimming cost V 1 base and J 0 bases, with 6 bases left between them. The CDR3 covers 14 residues. Per the germline V gene, CDR1 is SGHNT and CDR2 is YENEEA. The CDR3 protein is CASSLGQMNTEAFF. The DNA of the CDR3 is TGTGCCAGCAGCTTAGGACAGATGAACACTGAAGCTTTCTTT. Looking up the rest from reference TRBV11-3 and TRBJ1-1 gives the full variable domain: EAGVVQSPRYKIIEKKQPVAFWCNPISGHNTLYWYLQNLGQGPELLIRYENEEAVDDSQLPKDRFSAERLKGVDSTLKIQPAELGDSAVYLCASSLGQMNTEAFFGQGTRLTVV.

This sequence joins TRBV5-1 and TRBJ1-4; D gene uncertain. This CDR3 contains 16 residues. Between the trimmed V and J ends, which lost 3 bases and 8 bases, there was a span of 20 bases. Germline CDR1 is SGHRS and CDR2 is YFSETQ. Here the CDR3 reads CASSSSGEMDVEKLFF. The CDR3 region has the DNA TGCGCCAGCAGCTCGAGTGGAGAGATGGATGTYGAAAAACTGTTTTTT.

This chain joins TRBV9 and TRBJ2-3, with a possible D match to TRBD2 (7 bases). Between the trimmed V and J ends, which lost 5 bases and 6 bases, there was a span of 16 bases. This CDR3 contains 14 residues. CDR1 and CDR2 (germline): SGDLS, YYNGEE. CDR3 residues: CASSRLQGGDTQYF. The CDR3 DNA reads TGTGCCAGCAGTAGGCTACAGGGAGGGGATACGCAGTATTTT.

V usage is TRBV19 and J usage is TRBJ2-3, with 13 bases matching TRBD2. Germline V gives CDR1 LNHDA, CDR2 SQIVND (reference sequence). The CDR3 runs 18 residues. The ends lost 3 bases at V and 1 base at J; junction bases unmatched: 7. The CDR3 DNA sequence: TGTGCCAGTAGTATCTCACTAGCGGGGGGGCTACGCACAGATACGCAGTATTTT. Protein product: CASSISLAGGLRTDTQYF.

In nucleotides, the CDR3 is TGTGCCAGCAGTCCCGGACAGGGGGCCATCAATCAGCCCCAGCATTTT. Translated, it gives CASSPGQGAINQPQHF. This chain uses TRBV22-1 with TRBJ1-5; the table's D gene call, TRBD1, was not cross checked with the DNA. TRBV22-1 is a recognized pseudogene. This CDR3 has 16 residues.

The chain uses TRBV28 and TRBJ2-3; D remains ambiguous. This CDR3 spans 12 amino acids. Between the trimmed V and J ends, which lost 3 bases and 7 bases, there was a span of 8 bases. Germline lookup yields CDR1 MDHEN and CDR2 SYDVKM. The CDR3 region has the DNA TGTGCCAGCAGTTTTAGACTCAATACGCAGTATTTT. This sequence encodes CASSFRLNTQYF.

The gene calls are TRBV30 and TRBJ1-4; D not certain. The germline V and J ends were trimmed by 1 base and 4 bases, with 7 bases remaining between them. The CDR3 runs to 13 residues. Germline V gene sequence: CDR1 GTSNPN, CDR2 SVGIG (reference sequence). CDR3 sequence reads: CAWSAQFNEKLFF. Written as DNA, the CDR3 is TGTGCCTGGAGTGCACAGTTTAATGAAAAACTGTTTTTT.

In this sample, this clone turned up a few times. The chain combines TRBV7-1 with TRBJ1-2; no clear D gene. TRBV7-1 is designated an ORF whose function remains uncertain. The CDR3 covers 15 residues. V lost 5 bases and J lost 2, with 15 bases in between. The CDR3, as DNA: TGTGCCAGCAGCCCACAAACGGGAGGGAACTATGGCTACACCTTC. This sequence encodes CASSPQTGGNYGYTF.

This clone was counted a single time. V usage is TRBV15 and J usage is TRBJ2-7; 8 positions match TRBD1. The CDR3 contains 14 residues. Looked up from germline, CDR1 is LNHNV and CDR2 is YYDKDF (reference sequence). The J segment lost 6 bases and the V segment lost 1 base, leaving 5 bases of the junction unmatched. The CDR3 spells CATSRGRGPSEQYF. The CDR3, as DNA: TGTGCCACCAGCAGAGGCAGGGGGCCGAGCGAGCAGTACTTC.

The V and J genes are TRBV6-9 and TRBJ1-1; D unclear. V gave up 2 bases and J gave up 8 bases, with 6 bases separating them. The CDR3 loop spans 11 amino acids. Germline CDR1 MNHGY, CDR2 SVAAGI. In DNA, the CDR3 is TGTGCCAGCAGTTATACAACCGAAGCTTTCTTT. Translation: CASSYTTEAFF.

The chain couples TRBV5-1 to TRBJ2-1; D is perhaps TRBD1 (5 bases). The germline CDR1 and CDR2 sequences are SGHRS and YFSETQ. V shed 3 bases and J shed 2 bases, with 12 bases lying between them. This CDR3 spans 15 amino acids. CDR3: CASSSASGTYNEQFF. In nucleotides, the CDR3 is TGCGCCAGCAGCTCCGCCTCAGGGACCTACAATGAGCAGTTCTTC.

This chain joins TRBV29-1 and TRBJ2-5, with D tentatively TRBD2 (5 bases). Deletions cut 6 bases from V and 5 bases from J, with 13 bases between. The CDR3 covers 12 residues. The germline V gene encodes CDR1 SQVTM and CDR2 ANQGSEA. Here the CDR3 DNA reads TGCAGCGTCGAAAGGGAGACGGAGACCCAGTACTTC. The encoded protein is CSVERETETQYF. Combining the CDR3 with reference TRBV29-1 and TRBJ2-5 gives the whole variable domain SAVISQKPSRDICQRGTSLTIQCQVDSQVTMMFWYRQQPGQSLTLIATANQGSEATYESGFVIDKFPISRPNLTFSTLTVSNMSPEDSSIYLCSVERETETQYFGPGTRLLVL.

The rearrangement uses TRBV28 and TRBJ1-2, with D maybe TRBD1 (5 bases). The germline CDR1 and CDR2 sequences are MDHEN and SYDVKM. Trimming cost V 0 bases and J 0 bases, with 14 bases left between them. The CDR3 runs 17 residues. CDR3 in DNA: TGTGCCAGCAGTTTATGGGCGACAGTTACCTCTAACTATGGCTACACCTTC. The encoded protein is CASSLWATVTSNYGYTF.

This chain joins TRBV7-2 and TRBJ2-5; the D call may be TRBD1 or TRBD2 (5 bases each). Germline V lookup: CDR1 SGHTA, CDR2 FQGNSA. V lost 0 bases and J 7 bases, leaving 9 bases between the germline ends. This CDR3 comprises 13 residues. The CDR3 spells CASSLAGERTQYF. The CDR3 DNA is TGTGCCAGCAGCTTAGCGGGGGAGAGGACCCAGTACTTC.

The chain carries TRBV5-1 and TRBJ2-1, with TRBD2 matching over 8 bases. V gave up 5 bases and J gave up 0 bases; unmatched junction bases: 4. The CDR3 length is 15 residues. Germline V lookup: CDR1 SGHRS, CDR2 YFSETQ. This CDR3 is CASRPLAGSYNEQFF. CDR3 sequence (DNA): TGCGCCAGCAGGCCTCTAGCGGGCTCCTACAATGAGCAGTTCTTC.

The chain has TRBV6-8 and TRBJ1-4; no clear D gene. The CDR3 has 14 amino acids. Germline values: CDR1 MNHGY, CDR2 SAAAGT. V was clipped by 8 bases and J by 3 bases, with 13 bases between them. CDR3 residues: CASYPTASNEKLFF. CDR3 in DNA: TGTGCCAGCTACCCGACGGCYTCTAATGAAAAACTGTTTTTT.

The chain recombines TRBV7-8 with TRBJ2-3; no firm D call. Germline lookup yields CDR1 SGHVS and CDR2 FQNEAQ. Trimming stripped 1 base from V and 0 bases from J, with 2 bases between. CDR3 length: 13 residues. This chain's CDR3 is CASSLESTDTQYF. The CDR3, as DNA: TGTGCCAGCAGCTTAGAGAGCACAGATACGCAGTATTTT.

The rearrangement links TRBV6-8 to TRBJ1-4; tentative D call: TRBD1 (5 bases). CDR3 length: 15 residues. The germline V and J ends were trimmed by 5 bases and 4 bases, with 14 bases remaining between them. Germline CDR1 is MNHGY and CDR2 is SAAAGT. This CDR3 is CASSGYTGGNEKLFF. The CDR3, as DNA: TGTGCCAGCAGTGGATACACGGGGGGTAATGAAAAACTGTTTTTT.

This clone was counted between two and nine times. The V call is TRBV15, the J call TRBJ2-7, with TRBD2 identical over 12 bases. The CDR3 loop spans 15 amino acids. From germline, CDR1 is LNHNV and CDR2 YYDKDF (reference sequence). After removal of 0 bases from V and 3 bases from J, the junction contained 0 bases not matched to a gene. For the CDR3, the DNA is TGTGCCACCAGCAGAGAGACTAGCGGGAGCTACGAGCAGTACTTC. Its translation is CATSRETSGSYEQYF.

This clone appeared a single time. V is TRBV6-8 and J is TRBJ1-3, with D possibly TRBD1 on 5 matching bases. The germline V gene encodes CDR1 MNHGY and CDR2 SAAAGT. V was trimmed by 8 bases and J by 4 bases, leaving 12 bases between them. The CDR3 extends over 13 amino acids. The CDR3 DNA sequence: TGTGCCAGCGGGACCCCTGGAGGAAACACCATATATTTT. Translation gives CASGTPGGNTIYF.

The V gene is TRBV6-8, the J gene TRBJ1-2; TRBD1 matches at 7 bases. Germline V gene lookup returns CDR1 MNHGY and CDR2 SAAAGT. This CDR3 comprises 13 residues. V dropped 10 bases and J dropped 4; count of bases not matched to a gene: 9. CDR3 coding DNA: TGTGCCATTGACAACCCAGGGGGCTATGGCTACACCTTC. Protein: CAIDNPGGYGYTF.

The chain carries TRBV19 and TRBJ2-6; D is unclear. The CDR3 consists of 15 residues. Per the germline V gene, CDR1 is LNHDA and CDR2 is SQIVND (reference sequence). V was shortened by 2 bases and J by 0 bases, with 5 bases between the two germline ends. The chain's CDR3 is CASSIISSGANVLTF. CDR3 in DNA: TGTGCCAGTAGTATAATTAGCTCTGGGGCCAACGTCCTGACTTTC.

J is TRBJ2-2 and V is TRBV11-3, with TRBD1 as a possible D gene (6 bases). The V end was cut by 6 bases, the J end by 2 bases, with 16 bases between. There are 16 residues in the CDR3. Germline CDR1 and CDR2: SGHNT and YENEEA. CDR3 in DNA: TGTGCCAGCAGTAGCTCGGGGACACTAAACACCGGGGAGCTGTTTTTT. It encodes CASSSSGTLNTGELFF.

The V gene is TRBV6-8, the J gene TRBJ1-3; TRBD1 matches 8 bases. Trimming took 11 bases from V and 4 from J; bases not matched to a gene: 7. This CDR3 is built from 13 residues. Looked up from germline, CDR1 is MNHGY and CDR2 is SAAAGT. Here the CDR3 DNA reads TGTGCCGGGAGGACAGGGAAGGGAAACACCATATATTTT. Translation gives CAGRTGKGNTIYF.

The V call is TRBV19, the J call TRBJ1-3; D is unclear. The CDR3 runs to 14 residues. The V gene lost 6 bases and the J gene lost 0 bases, with 9 bases spanning the gap. From germline, CDR1 is LNHDA and CDR2 SQIVND (reference sequence). The CDR3 region is CASSPKSSGNTIYF. CDR3 in DNA: TGTGCCAGTAGCCCCAAGTCCTCTGGAAACACCATATATTTT.

The genes are TRBV7-5 and TRBJ2-3; the table's D call, TRBD2, has no DNA check behind it. TRBV7-5 is a pseudogene segment. The CDR3 is made up of 16 amino acids. The CDR3 loop reads CASSLVSPSGTDTQYF. DNA of the CDR3: TGTGCCAGCAGCTTAGTGTCCCCTAGCGGCACAGATACGCAGTATTTT.

V and J are TRBV19 and TRBJ2-5; D unresolved. This CDR3 is 14 amino acids long. Germline V lookup: CDR1 LNHDA, CDR2 SQIVND (reference sequence). The germline V and J ends were trimmed by 4 bases and 2 bases, with 11 bases remaining between them. The CDR3 sequence is CASSKLQNQETQYF. The CDR3 DNA follows: TGTGCCAGTAGTAAGTTACAGAATCAAGAGACCCAGTACTTC.

Here the CDR3 DNA reads TGTGCCAGCTCACCGAAGACAGGGGGGTTAAACTATGGCTACACCTTC. Its translation: CASSPKTGGLNYGYTF. This chain links TRBV18 with TRBJ1-2, with 9 bases that match TRBD1. CDR3 size: 16 residues. CDR1 and CDR2 from the germline V gene are KGHSH and LQKENI. V lost 3 bases to trimming and J lost 2 bases; unmatched junction nucleotides: 7. Full variable domain (missing parts from reference TRBV18 and TRBJ1-2): NAGVMQNPRHLVRRRGQEARLRCSPMKGHSHVYWYRQLPEEGLKFMVYLQKENIIDESGMPKERFSAEFPKEGPSILRIQQVVRGDSAAYFCASSPKTGGLNYGYTFGSGTRLTVV.

The chain couples TRBV19 to TRBJ2-2, with unresolved D. Germline loops: CDR1 LNHDA, CDR2 SQIVND (reference sequence). There are 13 residues in the CDR3. The V and J ends lost 1 base and 6 bases respectively, with 6 bases between them. The CDR3 DNA sequence: TGTGCCAGTAGTATAGCAGTGGCCGGGGAGCTGTTTTTT. Protein sequence: CASSIAVAGELFF.